The next 21 T cell receptor beta chains were all read from a single sample in a study of human T cells and chemical hapten exposure (dated by TCRdb to the early 2020s). In the paper's terms, the time point label means: pre-sensitization, week 0. Per the publication, the treatment or condition label means: therapeutic diphenylcyclopropenone sensitization with weekly scalp DPC. Library preparation used RACE. This sample was sequenced with a NextSeq 500. TCRdb redid the processing of the public reads, applying fastp at Q25 and MiXCR, and retained in-frame beta chains. Rows are unified per CDR3 protein, each entry keeping the most common DNA and genes. The sample table contains roughly 38,000 distinct CDR3 sequences; only one count was recorded for about 7.4% of them. About 1.2% of the sample belongs to the ten largest clones. The specimen was whole blood, collected in connection with sensitization to the hapten diphenylcyclopropenone (DPC). The receptors originated from a woman in her forties or fifties with alopecia areata. Some clones in this sample may be carry-over from other donors' samples.

The sample holds a few counts of this clonotype. The genes are TRBV12-3 or TRBV12-4 and TRBJ2-7, with D possibly being TRBD1 (5 bases). Trimming removed 6 bases from V and 3 bases from J, with 12 bases in between. The CDR3 spans 13 residues. In DNA form, the CDR3 reads TGTGCCAGCAGAGAACAGGATAACTACGAGCAGTACTTC. This translates into CASREQDNYEQYF.

This clonotype was recorded many times. The gene calls are TRBV4-3 and TRBJ2-1; D not certain. Per germline, CDR1 LGHNA and CDR2 YSLEER. Trimming cost V 5 bases and J 7 bases, with 6 bases left between them. The CDR3 loop spans 11 amino acids. CDR3 region: CASSSRNEQFF. The CDR3 nucleotides are TGCGCCAGCAGCTCTCGGAATGAGCAGTTCTTC.

The genes are TRBV11-2 and TRBJ2-7, with a possible D match to TRBD2 (6 bases). CDR1 is SGHAT and CDR2 is FQNNGV in the germline V gene. V lost 2 bases and J lost 5, with 16 bases in between. The CDR3 is made up of 15 amino acids. The CDR3 loop reads CASSLITGSWNEQYF. CDR3 nucleotides: TGTGCCAGCAGCTTAATCACCGGGAGCTGGAACGAGCAGTACTTC.

This clonotype was counted many times. This chain joins TRBV5-4 and TRBJ2-3, with 12 bases lining up with TRBD2. Germline CDR1 reads SGHNT; CDR2 reads YYREEE (reference sequence). CDR3 length equals 16 residues. The ends lost 4 bases at V and 2 bases at J; junction bases unmatched: 5. CDR3 coding DNA: TGTGCCAGCAGCGGACTAGCGGGACTTACCACAGATACGCAGTATTTT. Translation: CASSGLAGLTTDTQYF.

This clonotype was detected many times. The chain is built from TRBV6-4 and TRBJ2-1; possibly TRBD1 for D (6 bases). The germline CDR1 and CDR2 sequences are MRHNA and SNTAGT. CDR3 length equals 14 residues. V lost 6 bases to trimming and J lost 5 bases, with 14 bases between them. The CDR3 reads CASSLDRANNEQFF. The CDR3 DNA is TGTGCCAGCAGCCTGGACAGAGCCAACAATGAGCAGTTCTTC.

This clonotype has a count of ten or more. The chain combines TRBV6-2 or TRBV6-3 with TRBJ2-1; 10 bases map to TRBD2. Germline lookup yields CDR1 MNHEY and CDR2 SVGEGT. CDR3 length equals 16 residues. The junction had 12 bases not matched to a gene; V was cut back by 6 bases and J by 7 bases. CDR3 amino acids: CASSRLVAGGGNEQFF. The DNA of the CDR3 is TGTGCCAGCAGCCGACTGGTAGCGGGAGGAGGGAATGAGCAGTTCTTC.

At least ten counts were recorded for this clonotype. V usage is TRBV29-1 and J usage is TRBJ1-2, with D hard to call. V dropped 6 bases and J dropped 7 bases, with 9 bases sitting between them. Germline CDR1 SQVTM, CDR2 ANQGSEA. This CDR3 contains 10 residues. The CDR3: CSVGLGGYTF. The CDR3 DNA sequence: TGCAGCGTCGGGCTAGGTGGCTACACCTTC.

The table lists this clonotype with a few counts. The gene calls are TRBV29-1 and TRBJ2-1; 10 positions match TRBD2. Germline CDR1 SQVTM, CDR2 ANQGSEA. V lost 6 bases and J lost 1; bases outside the gene matches: 15. The CDR3 extends over 18 amino acids. Here the CDR3 DNA reads TGCAGCGTCGCCACCCGACTAGCGGGTTTTACTTCCTACAATGAGCAGTTCTTC. This gives the protein CSVATRLAGFTSYNEQFF.

The genes are TRBV6-2 or TRBV6-3 and TRBJ1-4; the D gene is possibly TRBD1 (6 bases). The V and J ends lost 4 bases and 5 bases respectively, with 11 bases between them. Germline V gives CDR1 MNHEY, CDR2 SVGEGT. The CDR3 consists of 14 residues. The CDR3: CASSSGDINEKLFF. The DNA for the CDR3 is TGTGCCAGCAGTTCGGGGGACATAAATGAAAAACTGTTTTTT.

This chain joins TRBV28 and TRBJ2-3, with D unresolved. This CDR3 has 13 amino acids. Germline lookup yields CDR1 MDHEN and CDR2 SYDVKM. Trimming pared 2 bases from V and 4 bases from J, leaving 7 bases between. The CDR3 here is CASSLRRPDTQYF. CDR3 coding DNA: TGTGCCAGCAGTTTAAGGCGGCCAGATACGCAGTATTTT.

Worth noting for this clonotype: One junction end does not reproduce the germline sequence, and a read error may be involved. This chain uses TRBV20-1 with TRBJ2-3; 12 bases align to TRBD2. The CDR3 length is 15 residues. The germline V gene encodes CDR1 DFQATT and CDR2 SNEGSKA (reference sequence). The CDR3 loop is CSAFLAGGPGDTQNF. The CDR3 DNA reads as TGCAGTGCTTTTCTAGCGGGAGGGCCAGGAGATACGCAGAATTTT.

The chain couples TRBV6-5 to TRBJ2-1; no clear D. CDR1 and CDR2 (germline): MNHEY, SVGAGI. The germline V and J ends were trimmed by 6 bases and 9 bases, with 15 bases remaining between them. There are 13 residues in the CDR3. CDR3 in DNA: TGTGCCAGCAGCACGGCCCTCACCGTTGAGCAGTTCTTC. This encodes CASSTALTVEQFF.

The gene calls are TRBV5-1 and TRBJ2-7; TRBD1 might be the D (5 bases). Germline loops: CDR1 SGHRS, CDR2 YFSETQ. V lost 4 bases and J lost 0, with 14 bases in between. This CDR3 is built from 15 residues. The CDR3 DNA reads TGCGCCAGCAGCCCCCAGGGCAGGAGCTCCTACGAGCAGTACTTC. Its protein is CASSPQGRSSYEQYF.

This clonotype was detected a few times. This chain joins TRBV10-2 and TRBJ1-5, with a possible D match to TRBD1 (6 bases). V lost 6 bases and J lost 3, with 12 bases in between. Germline CDR1 reads WSHSY; CDR2 reads SAAADI. The length of the CDR3 is 14 residues. The CDR3 nucleotides are TGCGCCAGCAGAAAAGGACAGACCAATCAGCCCCAGCATTTT. This sequence encodes CASRKGQTNQPQHF.

This clonotype ranks as medium-sized (0.01 to 0.1%). V usage is TRBV5-1 and J usage is TRBJ1-1, with a possible D match to TRBD1 (6 bases). Germline values: CDR1 SGHRS, CDR2 YFSETQ. V was clipped by 0 bases and J by 1 base, with 10 bases between them. This CDR3 comprises 15 residues. The CDR3 DNA sequence: TGCGCCAGCAGCTTGGGGCTCAGGGGGAACACTGAAGCTTTCTTT. Its translation is CASSLGLRGNTEAFF.

The chain employs TRBV4-2 and TRBJ2-5, with a tentative D call TRBD2 (5 bases). Germline CDR1 LGHNA, CDR2 YNFKEQ. Trimming stripped 3 bases from V and 2 bases from J, with 10 bases between. This CDR3 comprises 14 residues. DNA for the CDR3: TGTGCCAGCAGCCACACTCCGGGGCAAGAGACCCAGTACTTC. Protein product: CASSHTPGQETQYF.

This clonotype was picked up many times. The rearrangement uses TRBV5-1 and TRBJ2-1; D call uncertain. Germline-derived CDR1 and CDR2 are SGHRS and YFSETQ. CDR3 length: 14 residues. V was pared by 0 bases and J by 12 bases, with 16 bases between. CDR3 amino acids: CASSLAPGGLGQFF. The CDR3 coding sequence is TGCGCCAGCAGCTTGGCCCCCGGTGGCCTTGGGCAGTTCTTC.

This clonotype has ten or more counts. The chain is built from TRBV29-1 and TRBJ1-1; 10 bases are a match to TRBD1. CDR1 SQVTM and CDR2 ANQGSEA come from the germline V gene. The CDR3 extends over 13 amino acids. V lost 4 bases to trimming and J lost 4 bases; unmatched junction nucleotides: 3. CDR3 residues: CSVARDRGTEAFF. CDR3 DNA: TGCAGCGTTGCCCGGGACAGGGGCACTGAAGCTTTCTTT.

This clonotype appeared many times. The chain has TRBV7-9 and TRBJ1-4; the D is unclear. CDR1 is SEHNR and CDR2 is FQNEAQ in the germline V gene (reference sequence). The V gene lost 0 bases and the J gene lost 4 bases, with 6 bases spanning the gap. The CDR3 has 14 residues. CDR3 coding DNA: TGTGCCAGCAGCTTAGCGGGCCTTAATGAAAAACTGTTTTTT. Amino acid sequence: CASSLAGLNEKLFF. Supplemented by reference TRBV7-9 and TRBJ1-4, the full variable domain reads DTGVSQNPRHKITKRGQNVTFRCDPISEHNRLYWYRQTLGQGPEFLTYFQNEAQLEKSRLLSDRFSAERPKGSFSTLEIQRTEQGDSAMYLCASSLAGLNEKLFFGSGTQLSVL.

This clonotype was counted many times. The J gene is TRBJ1-6, the V gene TRBV9, with D unresolved. Between the trimmed V and J ends, which lost 4 bases and 2 bases, there was a span of 10 bases. The germline CDR1 and CDR2 sequences are SGDLS and YYNGEE. This CDR3 spans 15 amino acids. The CDR3 spells CASSLGTAYNSPLHF. The DNA for the CDR3 is TGTGCCAGCAGCCTCGGTACGGCCTATAATTCACCCCTCCACTTT.

A word on this clonotype: A single base separates this from a much larger clone, so it may be a read error. The chain couples TRBV7-9 to TRBJ2-5, with D unresolved. This CDR3 spans 12 amino acids. The germline CDR1 and CDR2 sequences are SEHNR and FQNEAQ (reference sequence). V shed 4 bases and J shed 9 bases, with 12 bases lying between them. This chain's CDR3 is CASSSSMAAQYF. CDR3 sequence (DNA): TGTGCCAGCAGCTCGAGTATGGCTGCCCAGTACTTC.